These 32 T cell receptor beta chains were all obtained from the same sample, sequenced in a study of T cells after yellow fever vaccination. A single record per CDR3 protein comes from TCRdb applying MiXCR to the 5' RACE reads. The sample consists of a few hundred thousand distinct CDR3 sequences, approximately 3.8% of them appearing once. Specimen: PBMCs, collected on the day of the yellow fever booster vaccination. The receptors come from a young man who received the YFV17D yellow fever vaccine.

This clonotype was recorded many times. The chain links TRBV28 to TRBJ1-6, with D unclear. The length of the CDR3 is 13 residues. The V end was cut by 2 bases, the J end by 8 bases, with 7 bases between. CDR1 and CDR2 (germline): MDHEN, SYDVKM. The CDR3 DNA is TGTGCCAGCAGTTTAACCAGGCATTCACCCCTCCACTTT. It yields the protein CASSLTRHSPLHF.

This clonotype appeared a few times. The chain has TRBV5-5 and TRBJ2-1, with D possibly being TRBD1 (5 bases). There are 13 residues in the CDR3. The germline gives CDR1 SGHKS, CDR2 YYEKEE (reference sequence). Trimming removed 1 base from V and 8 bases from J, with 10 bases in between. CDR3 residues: CASSLYWGDEQFF. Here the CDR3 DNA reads TGTGCCAGCAGCTTGTACTGGGGCGATGAGCAGTTCTTC.

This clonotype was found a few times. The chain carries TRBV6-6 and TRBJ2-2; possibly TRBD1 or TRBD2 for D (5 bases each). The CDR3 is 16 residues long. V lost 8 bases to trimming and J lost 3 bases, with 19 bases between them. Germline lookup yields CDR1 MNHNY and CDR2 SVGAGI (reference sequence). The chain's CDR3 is CASLLGTLLYTGELFF. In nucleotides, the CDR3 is TGTGCCAGCCTGCTCGGGACCCTACTTTACACCGGGGAGCTGTTTTTT.

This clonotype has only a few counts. This chain's CDR3 is CATGQPRETQYF. In DNA, the CDR3 is TGTGCCACGGGACAGCCCAGGGAGACCCAGTACTTC. The V gene is TRBV10-3, the J gene TRBJ2-5, with 7 bases matching TRBD1. Germline V lookup: CDR1 ENHRY, CDR2 SYGVKD. With 10 bases clipped from V and 5 bases from J, the junction kept 7 bases outside the gene matches. The CDR3 is made up of 12 amino acids.

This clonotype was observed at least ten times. This CDR3 reads CASSSGRTGQPQHF. The CDR3 DNA is TGTGCCAGCAGCTCGGGTCGTACAGGGCAGCCCCAGCATTTT. The genes are TRBV5-6 and TRBJ1-5; maybe TRBD1 (6 bases). This CDR3 is built from 14 residues. Germline V gives CDR1 SGHDT, CDR2 YYEEEE. The germline V and J ends were trimmed by 3 bases and 7 bases, with 14 bases remaining between them.

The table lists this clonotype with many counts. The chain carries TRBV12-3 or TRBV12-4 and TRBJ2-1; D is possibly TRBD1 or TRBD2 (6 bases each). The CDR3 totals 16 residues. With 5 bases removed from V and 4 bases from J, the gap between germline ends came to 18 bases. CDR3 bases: TGTGCCAGCAGTCCTCTTGGGGGGACATGGTACAATGAGCAGTTCTTC. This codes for CASSPLGGTWYNEQFF.

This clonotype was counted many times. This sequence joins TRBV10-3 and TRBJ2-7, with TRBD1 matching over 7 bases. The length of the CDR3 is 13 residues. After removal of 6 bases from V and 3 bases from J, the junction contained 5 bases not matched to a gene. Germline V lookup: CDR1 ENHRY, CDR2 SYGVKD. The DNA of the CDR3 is TGTGCCATCAGCCCCGGGACAGACTACGAGCAGTACTTC. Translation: CAISPGTDYEQYF.

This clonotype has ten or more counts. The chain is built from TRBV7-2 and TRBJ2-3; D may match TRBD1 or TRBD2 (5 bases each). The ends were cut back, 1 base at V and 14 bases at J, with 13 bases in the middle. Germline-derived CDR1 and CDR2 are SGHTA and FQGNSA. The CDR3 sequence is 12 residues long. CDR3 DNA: TGTGCCAGCAGCTTAGATCACAGGCTAGCGTATTTT. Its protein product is CASSLDHRLAYF. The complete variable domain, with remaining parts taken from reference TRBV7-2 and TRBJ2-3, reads GAGVSQSPSNKVTEKGKDVELRCDPISGHTALYWYRQSLGQGLEFLIYFQGNSAPDKSGLPSDRFSAERTGGSVSTLTIQRTQQEDSAVYLCASSLDHRLAYFGPGTRLTVL.

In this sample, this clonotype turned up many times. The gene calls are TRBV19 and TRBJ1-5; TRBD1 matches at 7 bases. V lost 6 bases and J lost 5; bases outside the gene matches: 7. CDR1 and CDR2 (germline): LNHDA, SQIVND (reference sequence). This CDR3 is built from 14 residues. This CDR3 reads CASSIQGTDQPQHF. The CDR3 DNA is TGTGCCAGTAGCATACAGGGGACGGATCAGCCCCAGCATTTT.

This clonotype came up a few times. As DNA, the CDR3 is TGTGCCAGCAGCCCAGGGACTCAACGGAACTACGAGCAGTACTTC. Its translation: CASSPGTQRNYEQYF. V gene TRBV5-6 combines with J gene TRBJ2-7, with D perhaps TRBD2 (6 bases). Germline-derived CDR1 and CDR2 are SGHDT and YYEEEE. This CDR3 spans 15 amino acids. Trimming took off 4 bases at V and 3 bases at J, with 17 bases between the two ends.

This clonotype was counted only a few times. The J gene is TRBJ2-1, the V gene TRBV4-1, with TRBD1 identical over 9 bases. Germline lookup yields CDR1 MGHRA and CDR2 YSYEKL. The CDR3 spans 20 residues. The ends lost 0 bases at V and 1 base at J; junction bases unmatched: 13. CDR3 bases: TGCGCCAGCAGCCAAGATCCTCGGTCGACAGGGGGAAGATCCTACAATGAGCAGTTCTTC. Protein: CASSQDPRSTGGRSYNEQFF.

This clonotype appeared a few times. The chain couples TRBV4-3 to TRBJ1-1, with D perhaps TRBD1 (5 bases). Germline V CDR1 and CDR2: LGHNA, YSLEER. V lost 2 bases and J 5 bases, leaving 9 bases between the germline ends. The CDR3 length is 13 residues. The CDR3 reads CASSQNRQTEAFF. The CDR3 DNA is TGCGCCAGCAGCCAAAACAGGCAAACTGAAGCTTTCTTT.

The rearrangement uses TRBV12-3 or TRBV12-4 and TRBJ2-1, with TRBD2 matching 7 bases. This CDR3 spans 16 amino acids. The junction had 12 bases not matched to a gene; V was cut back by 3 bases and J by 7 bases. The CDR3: CASSFTRDYARNEQFF. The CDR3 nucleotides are TGTGCCAGCAGTTTCACCCGGGACTACGCTCGGAATGAGCAGTTCTTC.

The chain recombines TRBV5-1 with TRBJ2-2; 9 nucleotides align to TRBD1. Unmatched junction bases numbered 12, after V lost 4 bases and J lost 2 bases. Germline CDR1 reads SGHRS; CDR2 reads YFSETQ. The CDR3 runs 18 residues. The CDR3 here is CASSRHGDREFNTGELFF. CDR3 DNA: TGCGCCAGCAGCCGACATGGGGACAGGGAGTTTAACACCGGGGAGCTGTTTTTT.

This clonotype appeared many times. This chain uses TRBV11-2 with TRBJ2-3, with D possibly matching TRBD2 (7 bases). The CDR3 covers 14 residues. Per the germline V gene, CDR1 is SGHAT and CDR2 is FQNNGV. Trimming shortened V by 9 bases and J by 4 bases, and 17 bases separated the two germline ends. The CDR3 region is CASLGGAHSDTQYF. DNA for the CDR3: TGTGCCAGTTTAGGGGGGGCGCATTCAGATACGCAGTATTTT.

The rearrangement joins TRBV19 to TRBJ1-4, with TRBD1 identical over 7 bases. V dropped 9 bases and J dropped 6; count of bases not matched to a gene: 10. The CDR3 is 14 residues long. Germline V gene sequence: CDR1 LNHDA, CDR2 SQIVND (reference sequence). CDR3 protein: CASDNRGRDEKLFF. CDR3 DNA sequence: TGTGCCAGCGACAACAGGGGACGGGATGAAAAACTGTTTTTT. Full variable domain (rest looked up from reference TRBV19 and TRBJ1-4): DGGITQSPKYLFRKEGQNVTLSCEQNLNHDAMYWYRQDPGQGLRLIYYSQIVNDFQKGDIAEGYSVSREKKESFPLTVTSAQKNPTAFYLCASDNRGRDEKLFFGSGTQLSVL.

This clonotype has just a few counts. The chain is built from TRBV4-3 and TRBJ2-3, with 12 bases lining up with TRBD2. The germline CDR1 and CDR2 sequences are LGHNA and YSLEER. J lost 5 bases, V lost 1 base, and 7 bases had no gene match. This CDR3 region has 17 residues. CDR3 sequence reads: CASSQAPLAGGGDTQYF. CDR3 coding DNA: TGCGCCAGCAGCCAAGCCCCCCTAGCGGGGGGGGGAGATACGCAGTATTTT.

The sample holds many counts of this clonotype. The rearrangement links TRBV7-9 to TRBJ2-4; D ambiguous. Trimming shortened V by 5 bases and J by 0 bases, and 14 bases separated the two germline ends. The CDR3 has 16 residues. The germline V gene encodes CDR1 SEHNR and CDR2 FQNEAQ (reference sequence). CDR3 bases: TGTGCCAGCAGCCCACCCTATATTCTAGCCAAAAACATTCAGTACTTC. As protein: CASSPPYILAKNIQYF.

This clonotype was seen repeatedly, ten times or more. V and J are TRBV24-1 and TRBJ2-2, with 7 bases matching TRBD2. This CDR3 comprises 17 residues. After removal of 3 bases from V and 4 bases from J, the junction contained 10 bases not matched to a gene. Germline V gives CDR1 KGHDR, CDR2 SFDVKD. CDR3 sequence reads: CATSDRGAGGSTGELFF. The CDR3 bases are TGTGCCACCAGTGATCGAGGCGCCGGGGGGAGCACCGGGGAGCTGTTTTTT.

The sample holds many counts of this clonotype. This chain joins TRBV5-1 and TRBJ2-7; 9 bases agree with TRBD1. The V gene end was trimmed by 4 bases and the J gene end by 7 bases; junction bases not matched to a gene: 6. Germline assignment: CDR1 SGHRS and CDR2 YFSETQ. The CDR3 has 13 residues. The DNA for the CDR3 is TGCGCCAGCAGCAACAGGGGGCCCCCGGAGCAGTACTTC. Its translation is CASSNRGPPEQYF. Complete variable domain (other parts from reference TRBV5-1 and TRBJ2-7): KAGVTQTPRYLIKTRGQQVTLSCSPISGHRSVSWYQQTPGQGLQFLFEYFSETQRNKGNFPGRFSGRQFSNSRSEMNVSTLELGDSALYLCASSNRGPPEQYFGPGTRLTVT.

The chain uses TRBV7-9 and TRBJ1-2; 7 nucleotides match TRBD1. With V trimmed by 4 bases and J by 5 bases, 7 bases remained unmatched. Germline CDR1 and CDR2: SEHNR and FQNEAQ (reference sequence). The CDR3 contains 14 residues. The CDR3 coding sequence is TGTGCCAGCAGCTCGACAGGGAAGCTTTATGGCTACACCTTC. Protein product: CASSSTGKLYGYTF.

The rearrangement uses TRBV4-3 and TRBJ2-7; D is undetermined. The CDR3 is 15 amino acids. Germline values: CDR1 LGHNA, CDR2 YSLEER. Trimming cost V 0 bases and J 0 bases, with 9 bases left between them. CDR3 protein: CASSQDSQASYEQYF. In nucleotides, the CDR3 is TGCGCCAGCAGCCAAGATTCCCAGGCCTCCTACGAGCAGTACTTC.

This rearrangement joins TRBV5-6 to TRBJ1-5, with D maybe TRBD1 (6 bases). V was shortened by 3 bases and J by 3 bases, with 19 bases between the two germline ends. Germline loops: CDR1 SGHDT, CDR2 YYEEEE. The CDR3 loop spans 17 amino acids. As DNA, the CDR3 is TGTGCCAGCAGCTCATTCTACAGGGCCGGGCCCAATCAGCCCCAGCATTTT. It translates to CASSSFYRAGPNQPQHF. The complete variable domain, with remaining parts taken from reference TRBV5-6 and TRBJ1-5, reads DAGVTQSPTHLIKTRGQQVTLRCSPKSGHDTVSWYQQALGQGPQFIFQYYEEEERQRGNFPDRFSGHQFPNYSSELNVNALLLGDSALYLCASSSFYRAGPNQPQHFGDGTRLSIL.

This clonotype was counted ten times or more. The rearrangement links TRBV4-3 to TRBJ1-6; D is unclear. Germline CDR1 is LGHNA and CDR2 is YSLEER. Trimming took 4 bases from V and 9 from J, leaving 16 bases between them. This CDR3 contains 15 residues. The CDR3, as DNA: TGCGCCAGCAGCCGCATAGGAGAGGGAACTTCACCCCTCCACTTT. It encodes CASSRIGEGTSPLHF.

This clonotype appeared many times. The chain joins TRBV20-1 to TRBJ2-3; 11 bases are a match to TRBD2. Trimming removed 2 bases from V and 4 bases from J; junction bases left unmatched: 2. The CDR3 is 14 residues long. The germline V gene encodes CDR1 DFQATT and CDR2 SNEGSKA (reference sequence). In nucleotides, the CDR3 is TGCAGTGCTAGACTAGCGGGGGGCTCAGATACGCAGTATTTT. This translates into CSARLAGGSDTQYF.

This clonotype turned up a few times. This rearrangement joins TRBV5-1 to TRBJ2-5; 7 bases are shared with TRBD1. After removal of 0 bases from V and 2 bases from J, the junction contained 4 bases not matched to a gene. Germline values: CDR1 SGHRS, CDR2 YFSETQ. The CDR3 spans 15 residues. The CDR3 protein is CASSLGQGHQETQYF. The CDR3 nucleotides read TGCGCCAGCAGCTTGGGACAGGGACATCAAGAGACCCAGTACTTC.

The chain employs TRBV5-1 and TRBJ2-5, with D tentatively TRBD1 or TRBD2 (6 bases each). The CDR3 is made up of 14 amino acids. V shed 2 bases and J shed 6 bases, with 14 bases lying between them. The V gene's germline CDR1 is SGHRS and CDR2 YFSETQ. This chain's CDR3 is CASSLTGGTQTQYF. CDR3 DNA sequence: TGCGCCAGCAGCTTAACCGGGGGCACGCAGACCCAGTACTTC.

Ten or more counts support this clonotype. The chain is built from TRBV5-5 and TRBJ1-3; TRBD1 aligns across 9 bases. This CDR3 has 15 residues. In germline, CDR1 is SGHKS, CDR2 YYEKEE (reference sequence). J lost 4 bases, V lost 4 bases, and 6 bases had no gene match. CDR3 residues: CASSGRTGAGNTIYF. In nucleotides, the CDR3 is TGTGCCAGCAGCGGACGGACAGGGGCAGGAAACACCATATATTTT.

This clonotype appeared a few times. The CDR3 DNA sequence: TGTGCCAGCCAGGGAGGGACTAATGAAAAACTGTTTTTT. Residues: CASQGGTNEKLFF. The gene calls are TRBV10-3 and TRBJ1-4; perhaps TRBD1 as D (5 bases). CDR3 length equals 13 residues. Germline V gene lookup returns CDR1 ENHRY and CDR2 SYGVKD. V lost 10 bases to trimming and J lost 2 bases, with 11 bases between them.

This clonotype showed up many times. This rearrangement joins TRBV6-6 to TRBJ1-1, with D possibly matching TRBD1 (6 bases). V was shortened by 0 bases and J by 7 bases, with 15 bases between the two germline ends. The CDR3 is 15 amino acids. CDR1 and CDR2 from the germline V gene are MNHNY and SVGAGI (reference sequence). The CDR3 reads CASSYSTRGRFEAFF. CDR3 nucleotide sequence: TGTGCCAGCAGTTACTCAACCAGGGGCCGGTTTGAAGCTTTCTTT.

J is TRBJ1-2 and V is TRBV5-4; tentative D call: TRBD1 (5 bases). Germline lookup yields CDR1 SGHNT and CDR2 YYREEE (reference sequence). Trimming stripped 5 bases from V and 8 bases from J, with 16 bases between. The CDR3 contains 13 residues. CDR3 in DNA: TGTGCCAGCAGGTATAGCGGGGGTCCAGGCTACACCTTC. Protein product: CASRYSGGPGYTF.

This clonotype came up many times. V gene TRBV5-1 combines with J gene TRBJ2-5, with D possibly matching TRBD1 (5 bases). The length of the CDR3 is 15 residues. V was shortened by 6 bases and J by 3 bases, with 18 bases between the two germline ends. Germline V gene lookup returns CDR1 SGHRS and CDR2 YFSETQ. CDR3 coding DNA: TGCGCCAGCAAGCTGCTCGCAGGGATGGAAGAGACCCAGTACTTC. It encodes CASKLLAGMEETQYF. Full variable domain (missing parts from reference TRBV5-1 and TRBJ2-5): KAGVTQTPRYLIKTRGQQVTLSCSPISGHRSVSWYQQTPGQGLQFLFEYFSETQRNKGNFPGRFSGRQFSNSRSEMNVSTLELGDSALYLCASKLLAGMEETQYFGPGTRLLVL.